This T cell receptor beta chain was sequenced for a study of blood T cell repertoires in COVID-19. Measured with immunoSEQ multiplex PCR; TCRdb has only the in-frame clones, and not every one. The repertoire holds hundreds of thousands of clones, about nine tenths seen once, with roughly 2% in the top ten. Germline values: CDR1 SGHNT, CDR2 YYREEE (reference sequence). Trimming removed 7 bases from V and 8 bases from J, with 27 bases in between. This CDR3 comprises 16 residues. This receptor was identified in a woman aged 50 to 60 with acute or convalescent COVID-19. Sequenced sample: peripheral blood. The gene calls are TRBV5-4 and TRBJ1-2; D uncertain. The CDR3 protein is CASRPAGSLALLGYTF. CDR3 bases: TGTGCCAGCCGCCCTGCGGGATCTCTCGCCCTCCTAGGCTACACCTTC.